Presented here are 10 T cell receptor beta chains from one specimen sequenced in a study of shared clonotypes between healthy human individuals (dated by TCRdb to the early 2020s). CD8 naive samples were CD45RO-negative cells positively selected for CCR7, giving a CD45RA+CCR7+ population that excluded TemRA cells. Library generation was performed with the immunoSEQ multiplex PCR assay. TCRdb's version of the immuneACCESS table is confined to in-frame rearrangements and falls short of the full clone set. An unresolved V gene accounts for under half of the shortfall where checked; the remainder is of unknown origin. The sample table contains over 800,000 clones; only one count was recorded for about 92% of them. The top ten hold 20% to 30% of the sample. Sequencing input: naive CD8+ T cells sorted from blood. The sample's cell subset or site label is to be understood as: CD45RA+CCR7+. The receptors come from a man under 40 in good health.

On this clone: The sample carries other DNA sequences with the same CDR3. The chain employs TRBV30 and TRBJ1-5; TRBD1 agrees at 10 bases. Losses at the gene ends were 3 bases for V and 5 bases for J; bases not matched to a gene: 4. Germline CDR1 GTSNPN, CDR2 SVGIG (reference sequence). The CDR3 is made up of 14 amino acids. In DNA form, the CDR3 reads TGTGCCTGGAGCTCAGGGACAGGGGATCAGCCCCAGCATTTT. Translation: CAWSSGTGDQPQHF.

J is TRBJ2-7 and V is TRBV5-1; possible D gene TRBD2, 6 bases. Trimming removed 5 bases at V and 5 bases at J, with 20 bases between. The germline V gene has CDR1 SGHRS and CDR2 YFSETQ. The CDR3 has 15 residues. The CDR3 region has the DNA TGCGCCAGCAGTCACGACGGGGTAGCGGTCGACGAGCAGTACTTC. Translation gives CASSHDGVAVDEQYF.

This clone has just one count. The chain couples TRBV2 to TRBJ1-2; TRBD1 might be the D (5 bases). V was pared by 5 bases and J by 1 base, with 23 bases between. The CDR3 runs to 18 residues. Looked up from germline, CDR1 is SNHLY and CDR2 is FYNNEI. The CDR3 is CASSLSLFSVQGNYGYTF. CDR3 in DNA: TGTGCCAGCAGTTTGTCGTTATTTTCCGTCCAGGGTAACTATGGCTACACCTTC.

V gene TRBV29-1 combines with J gene TRBJ2-2; 11 bases line up with TRBD2. Germline lookup yields CDR1 SQVTM and CDR2 ANQGSEA. The CDR3 has 14 residues. The CDR3 is CSVAGGQDTGELFF. The DNA for the CDR3 is TGCAGTGTAGCGGGAGGGCAGGACACCGGGGAGCTGTTTTTT.

The chain employs TRBV6-5 and TRBJ2-2; D is unresolved. Trimming removed 2 bases at V and 1 base at J, with 2 bases between. The CDR3 runs 13 residues. CDR1 is MNHEY, CDR2 SVGAGI, per germline. The CDR3 reads CASSYLNTGELFF. In DNA form, the CDR3 reads TGTGCCAGCAGTTACCTGAACACCGGGGAGCTGTTTTTT.

The chain combines TRBV25-1 with TRBJ2-7; 9 bases align to TRBD2. This CDR3 region has 15 residues. V lost 4 bases to trimming and J lost 5 bases; unmatched junction nucleotides: 9. Germline CDR1 MGHDK, CDR2 SYGVNS. DNA of the CDR3: TGTGCCAGCAGTGCAAGAGCCGGGACTAGCAACGAGCAGTACTTC. The encoded protein is CASSARAGTSNEQYF.

The chain combines TRBV28 with TRBJ2-2, with 7 nucleotides matching TRBD2. Trimming at V came to 6 bases and at J to 5 bases, leaving 12 bases not matched to a gene. The CDR3 is 16 amino acids. Germline assignment: CDR1 MDHEN and CDR2 SYDVKM. Written as DNA, the CDR3 is TGTGCCAGCAGCCCCGTTTTAGCGGGCGGGACCGGGGAGCTGTTTTTT. This sequence encodes CASSPVLAGGTGELFF.

This chain links TRBV27 with TRBJ2-7; maybe TRBD1 (6 bases). V was clipped by 5 bases and J by 3 bases, with 11 bases between them. The CDR3 is made up of 13 amino acids. In germline, CDR1 is MNHEY, CDR2 SMNVEV (reference sequence). For the CDR3, the DNA is TGTGCCAGCAGTACCGGACAGAGCTACGAGCAGTACTTC. Its protein product is CASSTGQSYEQYF.

V is TRBV6-6 and J is TRBJ1-5; weak D call: TRBD1 (6 bases). V lost 4 bases to trimming and J lost 7 bases, with 20 bases between them. This CDR3 comprises 16 residues. From germline, CDR1 is MNHNY and CDR2 SVGAGI (reference sequence). The CDR3 reads CASSFEPSGEGQPQHF. CDR3 DNA sequence: TGTGCCAGCAGTTTCGAGCCCTCAGGGGAGGGACAGCCCCAGCATTTT.

The V and J genes are TRBV11-1 and TRBJ2-5; D call uncertain. Germline V CDR1 and CDR2: SGHAT, FQDESV (reference sequence). This CDR3 contains 15 residues. Trimming pared 0 bases from V and 2 bases from J, leaving 10 bases between. The CDR3 bases are TGTGCCAGCAGCTTAGCGACACAGAGTCAAGAGACCCAGTACTTC. It codes for CASSLATQSQETQYF.